The clone carrying this T cell receptor beta chain was recorded only once. This sample is drawn from a study of blood T cell repertoires in COVID-19. Study summary: COVID-19 samples collected from the United States, Italy and Spain covered acute and convalescent phases. T cells, B-cell-depleted T cells, or PBMCs supplied cDNA or gDNA.

J lost 7 bases, V lost 4 bases, and 8 bases had no gene match. CDR1 is GTSNPN and CDR2 is SVGIG in the germline V gene (reference sequence). CDR3 length: 14 amino acids. Per the authors' pipeline: Scientists estimated how many nucleated cells there were by amplifying reference gene primers. Profiled with immunoSEQ multiplex PCR; TCRdb holds only in-frame clones, not every one. The DNA was the basis for D and trimming; V, J and clone size are from that table. The sample lists around 39,000 clones, just over 85% seen once, with about 5% in the top ten. This chain joins TRBV30 and TRBJ1-2, with 11 bases that match TRBD1. The TCR was taken from a man aged 40-55 years with active COVID-19. Material for sequencing was peripheral blood. The CDR3 is CAWTEGQGAGGYTF. DNA of the CDR3: TGTGCCTGGACTGAAGGACAGGGGGCTGGTGGCTACACCTTC.